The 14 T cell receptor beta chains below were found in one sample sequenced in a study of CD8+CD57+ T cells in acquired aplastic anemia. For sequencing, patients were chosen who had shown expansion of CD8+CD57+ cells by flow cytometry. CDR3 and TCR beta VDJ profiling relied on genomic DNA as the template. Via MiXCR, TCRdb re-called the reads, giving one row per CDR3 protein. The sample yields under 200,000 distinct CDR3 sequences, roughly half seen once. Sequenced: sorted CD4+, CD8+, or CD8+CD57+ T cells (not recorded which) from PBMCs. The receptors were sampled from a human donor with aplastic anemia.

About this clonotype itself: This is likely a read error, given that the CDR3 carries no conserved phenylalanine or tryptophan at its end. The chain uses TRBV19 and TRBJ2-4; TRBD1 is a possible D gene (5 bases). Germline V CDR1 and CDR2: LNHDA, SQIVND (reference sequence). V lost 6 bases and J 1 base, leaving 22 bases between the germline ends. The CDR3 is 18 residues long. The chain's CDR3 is CASRGVRDPIFAKNIQYS. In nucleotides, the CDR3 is TGTGCCAGTAGAGGCGTCAGGGATCCGATTTTTGCCAAAAACATTCAGTACTCC.

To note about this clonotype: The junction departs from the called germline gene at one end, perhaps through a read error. The CDR3 spells CASRGDNVLTF. CDR3 sequence (DNA): TGTGCCAGCCGTGGGGACAACGTCCTGACTTTC. The chain uses TRBV7-9 and TRBJ2-6; no clear D. The V gene's germline CDR1 is SEHNR and CDR2 FQNEAQ (reference sequence). CDR3 length: 11 residues.

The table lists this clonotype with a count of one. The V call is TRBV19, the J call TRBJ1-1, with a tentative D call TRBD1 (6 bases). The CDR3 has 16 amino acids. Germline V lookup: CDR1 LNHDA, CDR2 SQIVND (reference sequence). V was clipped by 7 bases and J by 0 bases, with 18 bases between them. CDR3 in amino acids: CASKFEGGSMNTEAFF. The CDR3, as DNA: TGTGCCAGTAAGTTTGAGGGGGGGTCCATGAACACTGAAGCTTTCTTT.

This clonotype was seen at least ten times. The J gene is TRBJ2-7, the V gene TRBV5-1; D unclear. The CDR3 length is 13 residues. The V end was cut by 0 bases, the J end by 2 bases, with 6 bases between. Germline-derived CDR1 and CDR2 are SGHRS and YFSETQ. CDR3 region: CASSLGGTYEQYF. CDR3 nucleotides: TGCGCCAGCAGCTTGGGCGGTACCTACGAGCAGTACTTC.

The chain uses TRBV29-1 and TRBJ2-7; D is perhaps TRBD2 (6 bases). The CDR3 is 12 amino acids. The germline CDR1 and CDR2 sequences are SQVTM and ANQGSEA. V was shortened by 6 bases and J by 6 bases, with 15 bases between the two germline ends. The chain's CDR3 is CSVETGVSEQYF. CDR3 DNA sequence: TGCAGCGTGGAGACGGGGGTAAGCGAGCAGTACTTC.

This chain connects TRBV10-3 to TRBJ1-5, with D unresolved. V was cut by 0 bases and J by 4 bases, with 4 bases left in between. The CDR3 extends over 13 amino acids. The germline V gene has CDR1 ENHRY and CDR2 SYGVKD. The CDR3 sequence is CAISESGNQPQHF. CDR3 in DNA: TGTGCCATCAGTGAGTCGGGGAATCAGCCCCAGCATTTT.

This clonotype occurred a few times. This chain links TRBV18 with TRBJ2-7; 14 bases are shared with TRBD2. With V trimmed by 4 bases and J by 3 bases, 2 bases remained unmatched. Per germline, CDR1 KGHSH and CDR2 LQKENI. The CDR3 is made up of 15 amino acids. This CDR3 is CASSRGLAGDYEQYF. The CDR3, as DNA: TGTGCCAGCTCACGGGGACTAGCGGGAGACTACGAGCAGTACTTC.

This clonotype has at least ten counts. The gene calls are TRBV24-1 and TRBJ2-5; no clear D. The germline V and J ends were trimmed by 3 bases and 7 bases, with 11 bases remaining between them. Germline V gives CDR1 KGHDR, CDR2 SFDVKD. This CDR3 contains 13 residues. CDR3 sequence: CATSDRSAGTQYF. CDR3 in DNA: TGTGCCACCAGTGATCGGTCTGCAGGGACCCAGTACTTC.

The CDR3 DNA reads as TGCGCCAGCAGCCCTTACCCAGGGAGCGATAATTCACCCCTCCACTTT. It translates to CASSPYPGSDNSPLHF. This rearrangement joins TRBV5-1 to TRBJ1-6, with a tentative D call TRBD1 (5 bases). The CDR3 is 16 amino acids. Germline CDR1 and CDR2: SGHRS and YFSETQ. The V gene lost 4 bases and the J gene lost 5 bases, with 16 bases spanning the gap.

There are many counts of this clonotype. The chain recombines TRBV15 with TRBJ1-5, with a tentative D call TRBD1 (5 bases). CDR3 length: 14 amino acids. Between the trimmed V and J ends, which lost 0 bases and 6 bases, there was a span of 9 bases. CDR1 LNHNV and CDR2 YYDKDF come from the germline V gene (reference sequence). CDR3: CATSRDLGGQPQHF. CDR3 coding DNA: TGTGCCACCAGCAGAGACCTTGGGGGTCAGCCCCAGCATTTT.

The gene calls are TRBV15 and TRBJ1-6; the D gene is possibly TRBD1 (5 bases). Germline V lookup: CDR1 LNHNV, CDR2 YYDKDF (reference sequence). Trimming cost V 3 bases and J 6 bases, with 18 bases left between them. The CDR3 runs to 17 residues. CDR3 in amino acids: CATSRKGRGQANSPLHF. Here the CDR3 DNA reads TGTGCCACCAGCAGGAAGGGGAGAGGGCAAGCTAATTCACCCCTCCACTTT.

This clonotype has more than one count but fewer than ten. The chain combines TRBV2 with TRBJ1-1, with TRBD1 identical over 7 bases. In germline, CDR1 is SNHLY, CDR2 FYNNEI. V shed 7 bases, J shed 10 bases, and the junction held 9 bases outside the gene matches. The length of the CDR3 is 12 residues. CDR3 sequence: CASNKGARGAFF. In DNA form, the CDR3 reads TGTGCCAGCAACAAGGGGGCCAGAGGAGCTTTCTTT.

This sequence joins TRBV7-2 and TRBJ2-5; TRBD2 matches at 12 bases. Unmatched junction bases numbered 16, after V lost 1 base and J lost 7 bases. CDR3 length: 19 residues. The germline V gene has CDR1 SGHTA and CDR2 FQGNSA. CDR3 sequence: CASSLGYLAGGPAFGTQYF. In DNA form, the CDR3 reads TGTGCCAGCAGCTTAGGGTACCTAGCGGGGGGGCCGGCCTTTGGGACCCAGTACTTC.

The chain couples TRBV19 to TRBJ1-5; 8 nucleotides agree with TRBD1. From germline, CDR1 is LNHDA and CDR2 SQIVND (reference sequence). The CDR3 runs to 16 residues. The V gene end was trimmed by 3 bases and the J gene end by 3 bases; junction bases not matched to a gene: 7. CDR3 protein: CASSIFRDRPNQPQHF. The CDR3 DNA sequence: TGTGCCAGTAGTATTTTCCGGGACAGGCCCAATCAGCCCCAGCATTTT.